This is a list of T cell receptor beta chains from one sample in a study of blood T cell repertoires in COVID-19. Some clones are missing from TCRdb's copy, which holds only in-frame ones; the method was immunoSEQ multiplex PCR. The table records about 170,000 clones, 86% of them present only once. Sequencing was done on a sample of peripheral blood. These TCRs come from a woman aged 55 to 70 with COVID-19, enrolled during active disease. Both conserved end residues are part of each CDR3. D genes are given only for firm matches. For some rows the clone size is stated as once, few or many, or as a class when expanded; others skip it.

TRBV7-7	once	TRBJ2-2	TRBD2	TGTGCTAGCAGCTTACGGACTAGCGGTACCGGGGAGCTGTTTTTT	CASSLRTSGTGELFF
TRBV7-8	-	TRBJ2-7	-	TGTGCCAGCAGCCCCCTGCGGGTCTCCTACGAGCAGTACTTC	CASSPLRVSYEQYF
TRBV5-6	once	TRBJ1-5	-	TGTGCCAGCAGCCTCGGACAGCCCTATAGCAATCAGCCCCAGCATTTT	CASSLGQPYSNQPQHF
TRBV7-3	-	TRBJ1-1	-	TGTGCCAGCAGCTTAGGGGCAAGAAACACTGAAGCTTTCTTT	CASSLGARNTEAFF
TRBV3-1/TRBV3-2	-	TRBJ1-6	-	TGTGCCAGCAGCCAAGATCTAGGCATGGTTTCACCCCTCCACTTT	CASSQDLGMVSPLHF
TRBV6-5	-	TRBJ2-2	-	TGTGCCAGCAGACCGGGACACTCGAACACCGGGGAGCTGTTTTTT	CASRPGHSNTGELFF
TRBV4-1	-	TRBJ2-6	TRBD1	TGCGCCAGCAGCCCTCATGGCCCGGGACAGGGATCTGGGGCCAACGTCCTGACTTTC	CASSPHGPGQGSGANVLTF
TRBV4-3	-	TRBJ2-2	-	TGCGCCAGCCGGGTACTAGCCTCCACCGGGGAGCTGTTTTTT	CASRVLASTGELFF
TRBV25-1	-	TRBJ1-2	-	TGTGCCAGCAGTGGGAGGCCAAACTATGGCTACACCTTC	CASSGRPNYGYTF
TRBV20-1	-	TRBJ1-1	-	TGCAGTGCTAGTGAATGGGGACTGATGAACACTGAAGCTTTCTTT	CSASEWGLMNTEAFF
TRBV7-2	-	TRBJ1-2	-	TGTGCCAGCACCGACTATGGAGGCTACACCTTC	CASTDYGGYTF
TRBV19	-	TRBJ1-5	-	TGTGCCAGTAGTATAACCGGGACTGAATCCCAGCATTTT	CASSITGTESQHF
TRBV15	-	TRBJ1-2	TRBD1	TGTGCCACCAGCAGTTCATTCGGACAGGGGGTTAGCTATGGCTACACCTTC	CATSSSFGQGVSYGYTF
TRBV15	-	TRBJ1-1	-	TGTGCCACCAGCAGCGACATCAACACTGAAGCTTTCTTT	CATSSDINTEAFF
TRBV5-1	-	TRBJ2-3	-	TGCGCCAGCAGCTTGGTGGCGGGGGCGGGAGATACGCAGTATTTT	CASSLVAGAGDTQYF
TRBV28	-	TRBJ1-4	-	TGTGCCAGCAGTTCAACGGACAGTAATGAAAAACTGTTTTTT	CASSSTDSNEKLFF
TRBV18	-	TRBJ1-6	TRBD1	TGTGCCAGCTCACTCGTCCCCTGGACAGGGGATTCACCCCTCCACTTT	CASSLVPWTGDSPLHF
TRBV10-2	-	TRBJ2-7	TRBD2	TGCGCCAGCACCGGGACTAGCGGGAGCTCGGGCGAGCAGTACTTC	CASTGTSGSSGEQYF
TRBV3-1/TRBV3-2	-	TRBJ1-2	TRBD1	TGTGCCAGCAGCTCGGACAGGGGTTATGGCTACACCTTC	CASSSDRGYGYTF
TRBV7-9	-	TRBJ1-1	-	TGTGCCAGCAGCCGGGACACGAACACTGAAGCTTTCTTT	CASSRDTNTEAFF
TRBV11-2	-	TRBJ2-7	-	TGTGCCAGCAGCCCCCCGGGACTTTCCTACGAGCAGTACTTC	CASSPPGLSYEQYF
TRBV6-6	-	TRBJ2-4	-	TGTGCCAGCAGTTCTAGAGACCCTAGCATTCAGTACTTC	CASSSRDPSIQYF
TRBV21-1	-	TRBJ2-1	-	TGTGCCAGCAGCACAACTAGCGTGGGGCACAATGAGCAGTTCTTC	CASSTTSVGHNEQFF
TRBV6-2/TRBV6-3	-	TRBJ1-6	TRBD1	TGTGCCAGCAGTCTCGCGGGACAGGCCTTTAAGGTCCACTTT	CASSLAGQAFKVHF
TRBV11-2	-	TRBJ2-1	TRBD2	TGTGCCAGCAGCCTAAGACGGGGAACTAGCGGGAGGGCGACTGAGCAGTTCTTC	CASSLRRGTSGRATEQFF
TRBV6-2/TRBV6-3	-	TRBJ2-7	TRBD2	TGTGCCAGCAGTTACTCATGGTGGAGCGGGAGAAGCGAGCAGTACTTC	CASSYSWWSGRSEQYF
TRBV19	few	TRBJ1-1	-	TGTGCCAGAGGGCTTAGGGGCGGGAACACTGAAGCTTTCTTT	CARGLRGGNTEAFF
TRBV10-3	once	TRBJ2-1	-	TGTGCCATCAGGACAATTAGCGTAAACAATGAGCAGTTCTTC	CAIRTISVNNEQFF
TRBV27	-	TRBJ2-2	-	TGTGCCAGCCGGGGACAACCTTTTAACACCGGGGAGCTGTTTTTT	CASRGQPFNTGELFF
TRBV11-3	-	TRBJ2-1	-	TGTGCCAGCAGCTTAGCCGCCTACAATGAGCAGTTCTTC	CASSLAAYNEQFF
TRBV5-4	-	TRBJ1-2	TRBD1	TGTGCCAGCAGCTTGGGCGGGACAGGGGGCGCTGGTGGCTACACCTTC	CASSLGGTGGAGGYTF
TRBV19	-	TRBJ2-7	-	TGTGCCAGTAGTAATAGCGGGACAGCCTACGAGCAGTACTTC	CASSNSGTAYEQYF
TRBV11-2	-	TRBJ2-2	-	TGTGCCAGCAGCACTACAGGGATGGGAAACACCGGGGAGCTGTTTTTT	CASSTTGMGNTGELFF
TRBV7-9	-	TRBJ1-4	-	TGTGCCAGCAGCGCCTCAGGTGCAACTAATGAAAAACTGTTTTTT	CASSASGATNEKLFF
TRBV30	-	TRBJ2-1	TRBD2	TGTGCCTGGAGTCGACTAGCGGGAGGGCTGGATGAGCAGTTCTTC	CAWSRLAGGLDEQFF
TRBV23-1	-	TRBJ1-2	-	TGCGCCAGCAGTCAATCCCGACAGACTCTCGATGGCTACACCTTC	CASSQSRQTLDGYTF
TRBV19	-	TRBJ1-6	-	TGTGCCAGTGCCCGTGGCAGGGGTGCGAATAATTCACCCCTCCACTTT	CASARGRGANNSPLHF
TRBV21-1	-	TRBJ2-1	-	TGTGCCAGCAGCAAATGGACTAGCGGGCCTTACAATGAGCAGTTCTTC	CASSKWTSGPYNEQFF
TRBV5-1	-	TRBJ1-4	-	TGCGCCAGCAGCTTGGTCCTGGGGCGTAATAGGGAAAAACTGTTTTTT	CASSLVLGRNREKLFF
TRBV29-1	-	TRBJ2-1	-	TGCAGCGACACCAGACAGGCCTACAATGAGCAGTTCTTC	CSDTRQAYNEQFF
TRBV13	once	TRBJ2-2	TRBD1	TGTGCCAGCAGCTTACGGGGGACAGGGGAAACCGGGGAGCTGTTTTTT	CASSLRGTGETGELFF
TRBV6-2/TRBV6-3	-	TRBJ2-3	TRBD2	TGTGCCAGCAGTACACAGCGGGAGACGCCAGATACGCAGTATTTT	CASSTQRETPDTQYF
TRBV24-1	-	TRBJ2-1	TRBD1	TGTGCCACCAGTGGGTCGGACAGGGGGCTGCGCTCCTACAATGAGCAGTTCTTC	CATSGSDRGLRSYNEQFF
TRBV6-6	-	TRBJ1-2	-	TGTGCCAGCAATGACCGGGGGACCTATGGCTACACCTTC	CASNDRGTYGYTF
TRBV18	-	TRBJ1-1	TRBD1	TGTGCCAGCTCACCCCAGGGGGGGAACACTGAAGCTTTCTTT	CASSPQGGNTEAFF
TRBV12-5	-	TRBJ2-7	-	TGTGCTAGTGGTTTGACAGGCCCTAGCTACGAGCAGTACTTC	CASGLTGPSYEQYF